The 27 T cell receptor beta chains below come from one sample, sequenced in a study of neoadjuvant anti-PD-1 for oral cavity cancer. Produced via immunoSEQ multiplex PCR; TCRdb's table is partial and in-frame only. Among 80,000 to 95,000 clones, under 90% were seen once, and the ten largest hold 2.5% to 4%. Material: PBMCs, obtained before nivolumab (anti-PD-1) treatment. The receptors stem from a person aged 35-80 years with oral cavity squamous cell carcinoma.

The CDR3 nucleotides are TGCGCCAGCAGTAAGAGGGGGCGAGTAGATAGAGAAAAACTGTTTTTT. It yields the protein CASSKRGRVDREKLFF. This chain uses TRBV23-1 with TRBJ1-4; 7 nucleotides line up with TRBD1. TRBV23-1 is reported as an ORF; its role is uncertain. The trim removed 5 bases at V and 8 bases at J, leaving 14 bases unmatched. This CDR3 spans 16 amino acids.

The chain joins TRBV11-3 to TRBJ2-5; unclear D gene. This CDR3 has 13 amino acids. V lost 5 bases, J lost 5 bases, and 12 bases lay in between. Germline CDR1 and CDR2: SGHNT and YENEEA. The CDR3 loop is CASSPAPWETQYF. CDR3 coding DNA: TGTGCCAGCAGCCCGGCCCCCTGGGAGACCCAGTACTTC.

The CDR3, as DNA: TGTGCCAGCAGCCCTTACCAGGGGGTGAACACTGAAGCTTTCTTT. Amino acid sequence: CASSPYQGVNTEAFF. The gene calls are TRBV9 and TRBJ1-1; 7 nucleotides match TRBD1. From germline, CDR1 is SGDLS and CDR2 YYNGEE. There are 15 residues in the CDR3. The J segment lost 0 bases and the V segment lost 4 bases, leaving 6 bases of the junction unmatched.

This rearrangement joins TRBV2 to TRBJ2-6; D uncertain. The CDR3 sequence is 16 residues long. From germline, CDR1 is SNHLY and CDR2 FYNNEI. V lost 4 bases, J lost 1 base, and 11 bases lay in between. The DNA for the CDR3 is TGTGCCAGCAGTGCTTCTGGTCCTTCTGGGGCCAACGTCCTGACTTTC. As protein: CASSASGPSGANVLTF.

The chain links TRBV28 to TRBJ2-7; no firm D call. The CDR3 has 16 amino acids. CDR1 is MDHEN, CDR2 SYDVKM, per germline. Trimming removed 7 bases at V and 4 bases at J, with 23 bases between. In DNA, the CDR3 is TGTGCCAGCAACCGAAAAACCCCGGTGGGCCCTTACGAGCAGTACTTC. Its translation: CASNRKTPVGPYEQYF.

V and J are TRBV5-1 and TRBJ2-1; TRBD1 matches 7 bases. Trimming at V came to 0 bases and at J to 0 bases, leaving 9 bases not matched to a gene. This CDR3 spans 18 amino acids. Germline values: CDR1 SGHRS, CDR2 YFSETQ. CDR3 in DNA: TGCGCCAGCAGCTTGGGGACAGGCACAAGAAACTCCTACAATGAGCAGTTCTTC. Its protein product is CASSLGTGTRNSYNEQFF.

The gene calls are TRBV30 and TRBJ2-7; D is undetermined. Germline assignment: CDR1 GTSNPN and CDR2 SVGIG (reference sequence). The CDR3 sequence is 14 residues long. Trimming removed 0 bases at V and 0 bases at J, with 9 bases between. The chain's CDR3 is CAWSVAFPSYEQYF. In DNA form, the CDR3 reads TGTGCCTGGAGTGTCGCATTCCCCTCCTACGAGCAGTACTTC.

This clone has just a few counts. The rearrangement links TRBV5-1 to TRBJ2-2, with D hard to call. The germline gives CDR1 SGHRS, CDR2 YFSETQ. There are 13 residues in the CDR3. Trimming took off 0 bases at V and 5 bases at J, with 5 bases between the two ends. The CDR3 coding sequence is TGCGCCAGCAGCTTGGCGTCAACCGGGGAGCTGTTTTTT. Translating it yields CASSLASTGELFF.

V usage is TRBV6-5 and J usage is TRBJ1-6; TRBD1 aligns across 7 bases. Germline assignment: CDR1 MNHEY and CDR2 SVGAGI. Trimming at V came to 5 bases and at J to 7 bases, leaving 5 bases not matched to a gene. The length of the CDR3 is 14 residues. The CDR3 here is CASSPQGRNSPLHF. In DNA, the CDR3 is TGTGCCAGCAGTCCACAGGGGCGGAATTCACCCCTCCACTTT.

The chain is built from TRBV30 and TRBJ1-5; D remains ambiguous. Looked up from germline, CDR1 is GTSNPN and CDR2 is SVGIG (reference sequence). V was trimmed by 2 bases and J by 0 bases, leaving 8 bases between them. The CDR3 length is 14 residues. The CDR3 sequence: CAWSPAHSNQPQHF. The DNA of the CDR3 is TGTGCCTGGAGTCCAGCCCATAGCAATCAGCCCCAGCATTTT.

The chain links TRBV6-6 to TRBJ1-1, with D hard to call. V lost 6 bases to trimming and J lost 4 bases, with 15 bases between them. Germline loops: CDR1 MNHNY, CDR2 SVGAGI (reference sequence). CDR3 length: 14 amino acids. The CDR3 coding sequence is TGTGCCAGCAGCTCCACGGACGGGCGCACTGAAGCTTTCTTT. Protein: CASSSTDGRTEAFF.

The genes are TRBV6-5 and TRBJ2-7; 9 bases map to TRBD1. The CDR3 spans 12 residues. The germline V gene has CDR1 MNHEY and CDR2 SVGAGI. Losses at the gene ends were 8 bases for V and 2 bases for J; bases not matched to a gene: 1. CDR3 sequence reads: CASGQGTYEQYF. DNA for the CDR3: TGTGCCAGCGGACAGGGGACCTACGAGCAGTACTTC.

The chain uses TRBV4-2 and TRBJ1-5; no firm D call. This CDR3 has 14 residues. Trimming removed 0 bases at V and 6 bases at J, with 9 bases between. Germline V lookup: CDR1 LGHNA, CDR2 YNFKEQ. The CDR3 DNA is TGTGCCAGCAGCCAAGAAATTGGCGGTCAGCCCCAGCATTTT. It specifies CASSQEIGGQPQHF.

The chain recombines TRBV19 with TRBJ1-1; D not resolved. The germline CDR1 and CDR2 sequences are LNHDA and SQIVND (reference sequence). The CDR3 sequence is 15 residues long. Trimming removed 7 bases from V and 0 bases from J, with 15 bases in between. CDR3 coding DNA: TGTGCCAGTACCTCCCTGACGGACTTGAACACTGAAGCTTTCTTT. Translated: CASTSLTDLNTEAFF.

V and J are TRBV6-5 and TRBJ2-3, with D possibly being TRBD2 (5 bases). The CDR3 has 15 residues. With 6 bases removed from V and 6 bases from J, the gap between germline ends came to 19 bases. Germline V gene data show CDR1 as MNHEY and CDR2 as SVGAGI. The CDR3 sequence: CASSLLGSGADTQYF. The CDR3 DNA reads as TGTGCCAGCAGCCTACTCGGCAGCGGCGCCGATACGCAGTATTTT.

This clone came up once. The chain has TRBV28 and TRBJ2-5, with 9 positions matching TRBD1. The germline V gene has CDR1 MDHEN and CDR2 SYDVKM. J lost 2 bases, V lost 6 bases, and 7 bases had no gene match. The CDR3 extends over 15 amino acids. Written as DNA, the CDR3 is TGTGCCAGCAGCTCGACAGGGGGGCTGCAAGAGACCCAGTACTTC. Amino acid sequence: CASSSTGGLQETQYF.

CDR3 in amino acids: CASSAWTSANGNNEQFF. CDR3 coding DNA: TGTGCCAGCAGCGCGTGGACTAGCGCGAATGGTAACAATGAGCAGTTCTTC. This chain connects TRBV9 to TRBJ2-1, with 9 positions matching TRBD2. There are 17 residues in the CDR3. V lost 3 bases, J lost 5 bases, and 12 bases stayed unmatched. Germline V gives CDR1 SGDLS, CDR2 YYNGEE.

The chain uses TRBV9 and TRBJ2-5, with 10 bases matching TRBD1. Germline values: CDR1 SGDLS, CDR2 YYNGEE. The CDR3 has 15 residues. The V and J ends lost 3 bases and 2 bases, in that order; junction bases with no gene match: 4. CDR3 sequence reads: CASSDRTGGQETQYF. Written as DNA, the CDR3 is TGTGCCAGCAGCGACAGGACAGGGGGACAAGAGACCCAGTACTTC.

The V and J genes are TRBV5-1 and TRBJ2-5; D gene uncertain. CDR3 size: 15 residues. CDR1 and CDR2 (germline): SGHRS, YFSETQ. The V end lost 4 bases, the J end lost 4 bases, and 17 bases lay between the germline ends. The CDR3 DNA reads TGCGCCAGCAGCGCCGACTCGTTGGGTCGAGAGACCCAGTACTTC. It yields the protein CASSADSLGRETQYF.

This chain uses TRBV14 with TRBJ2-2; D not certain. Trimming took off 0 bases at V and 5 bases at J, with 13 bases between the two ends. The CDR3 covers 16 residues. Germline-derived CDR1 and CDR2 are SGHDN and FVKESK. The CDR3 DNA follows: TGTGCCAGCAGCCAAGAACACATTCGGGCAACCGGGGAGCTGTTTTTT. Translated: CASSQEHIRATGELFF.

The chain combines TRBV10-2 with TRBJ2-3; 13 nucleotides match TRBD2. The ends lost 2 bases at V and 7 bases at J; junction bases unmatched: 6. The CDR3 consists of 16 residues. CDR1 is WSHSY and CDR2 is SAAADI in the germline V gene. This CDR3 is CASSEQLAGGPNTQYF. In DNA, the CDR3 is TGCGCCAGCAGTGAGCAACTAGCGGGAGGGCCCAATACGCAGTATTTT.

The chain combines TRBV10-3 with TRBJ2-3; 7 nucleotides match TRBD2. CDR1 is ENHRY, CDR2 SYGVKD, per germline. The V gene end was trimmed by 6 bases and the J gene end by 0 bases; junction bases not matched to a gene: 9. The CDR3 covers 16 residues. CDR3 sequence (DNA): TGTGCCATCAGCCAAAGCGGGACGGGTAGCACAGATACGCAGTATTTT. It specifies CAISQSGTGSTDTQYF.

This chain links TRBV28 with TRBJ1-1; D is unclear. Germline CDR1 reads MDHEN; CDR2 reads SYDVKM. The V end was cut by 2 bases, the J end by 8 bases, with 15 bases between. The CDR3 runs to 14 residues. CDR3 bases: TGTGCCAGCAGTTTACTCAAACTCGGAGCCGAAGCTTTCTTT. It translates to CASSLLKLGAEAFF.

The chain combines TRBV6-5 with TRBJ2-3; tentative D call: TRBD2 (5 bases). The CDR3 loop spans 15 amino acids. CDR1 is MNHEY and CDR2 is SVGAGI in the germline V gene. V lost 6 bases, J lost 0 bases, and 13 bases lay in between. The CDR3, as DNA: TGTGCCAGCAGACCTGGGGAGCGTAGCACAGATACGCAGTATTTT. Protein: CASRPGERSTDTQYF.

The CDR3 loop reads CASRGQGYYQETQYF. The CDR3 bases are TGTGCCAGCAGGGGACAGGGCTATTACCAAGAGACCCAGTACTTC. The gene calls are TRBV6-6 and TRBJ2-5; TRBD1 aligns across 9 bases. The CDR3 is 15 residues long. Trimming cost V 6 bases and J 0 bases; bases outside gene matches: 5. Germline V gene data show CDR1 as MNHNY and CDR2 as SVGAGI (reference sequence).

The genes are TRBV10-3 and TRBJ2-2; 7 positions match TRBD1. Germline lookup yields CDR1 ENHRY and CDR2 SYGVKD. V was clipped by 8 bases and J by 1 base; unmatched bases: 7. The CDR3 loop spans 15 amino acids. This CDR3 is CAIPSGTVNTGELFF. The CDR3 DNA reads as TGTGCCATCCCCTCCGGGACAGTGAACACCGGGGAGCTGTTTTTT.

The chain couples TRBV7-9 to TRBJ2-7, with D uncertain. CDR1 and CDR2 from the germline V gene are SEHNR and FQNEAQ (reference sequence). With 5 bases removed from V and 2 bases from J, the gap between germline ends came to 19 bases. The CDR3 has 16 amino acids. The CDR3 is CASSAEWVTGAYEQYF. For the CDR3, the DNA is TGTGCCAGCAGCGCAGAGTGGGTGACTGGCGCCTACGAGCAGTACTTC. Full variable domain (remainder filled in from reference TRBV7-9 and TRBJ2-7): DTGVSQNPRHKITKRGQNVTFRCDPISEHNRLYWYRQTLGQGPEFLTYFQNEAQLEKSRLLSDRFSAERPKGSFSTLEIQRTEQGDSAMYLCASSAEWVTGAYEQYFGPGTRLTVT.